The present entry profiles one TCR beta chain with its context. As it was prepared, the TCRbeta library received unique molecular identifiers. TCRdb itself ran the PCR reads through MiXCR, one entry per CDR3 protein. This sample carries 250,000 to 300,000 distinct CDR3 sequences, around 9.6% of them seen once, and the ten largest clones take 10%. This sample stems from a study of T-cell reconstitution after alpha-beta-depleted transplantation in children. This CDR3 is 13 amino acids long. Germline loops: CDR1 ENHRY, CDR2 SYGVKD. V lost 2 bases and J 7 bases, leaving 9 bases between the germline ends. The V and J genes are TRBV10-3 and TRBJ1-5; no firm D call. This receptor was identified in a human donor who donated a stem cell graft to a child with SCID. This specimen was PBMCs from the stem cell graft donor, taken from the stem cell graft. This chain's CDR3 is CAISEGILQPQHF. For the CDR3, the DNA is TGTGCCATCAGTGAGGGGATACTACAGCCCCAGCATTTT.